A single sample is the source of the 28 T cell receptor beta chains below, sequenced in a study of blood T cell repertoires in COVID-19. Generated by immunoSEQ multiplex PCR, the TCRdb table keeps only in-frame clones and is missing some. The data contain tens of thousands of clones, 79% of them seen just once; the ten biggest clones take up around 11%. What was sequenced was peripheral blood. Receptor source: a man between 65 and 85 years old with acute or convalescent COVID-19.

The chain joins TRBV4-1 to TRBJ2-2; possibly TRBD1 for D (6 bases). CDR3 size: 18 residues. Germline lookup yields CDR1 MGHRA and CDR2 YSYEKL. Trimming shortened V by 0 bases and J by 7 bases, and 21 bases separated the two germline ends. The CDR3 region is CASSQEIVRGPRGGELFF. CDR3 DNA sequence: TGCGCCAGCAGCCAAGAAATCGTCAGGGGACCCCGAGGCGGGGAGCTGTTTTTT.

This chain links TRBV6-5 with TRBJ1-1; D unclear. Trimming pared 4 bases from V and 1 base from J, leaving 10 bases between. The CDR3 consists of 14 residues. Germline values: CDR1 MNHEY, CDR2 SVGAGI. The CDR3, as DNA: TGTGCCAGCAGTTTCCGGGGAGAGAACACTGAAGCTTTCTTT. Its translation is CASSFRGENTEAFF.

This clone was observed a single time. V usage is TRBV6-6 and J usage is TRBJ2-3, with D maybe TRBD1 (6 bases). The CDR3 is made up of 13 amino acids. V lost 2 bases to trimming and J lost 6 bases, with 9 bases between them. Germline loops: CDR1 MNHNY, CDR2 SVGAGI (reference sequence). CDR3 loop: CASSYPGDDTQYF. CDR3 DNA: TGTGCCAGCAGTTACCCAGGGGACGATACGCAGTATTTT.

The chain uses TRBV5-1 and TRBJ1-2, with a weak D call TRBD1 (6 bases). V was shortened by 4 bases and J by 7 bases, with 17 bases between the two germline ends. Germline V gene data show CDR1 as SGHRS and CDR2 as YFSETQ. This CDR3 comprises 14 residues. The CDR3 region has the DNA TGCGCCAGCAGCGGGGGCAGGGGATATGGTGGCTACACCTTC. Residues: CASSGGRGYGGYTF.

This clone was observed a single time. The chain recombines TRBV5-5 with TRBJ1-5, with D tentatively TRBD1 (6 bases). The CDR3 covers 14 residues. In germline, CDR1 is SGHKS, CDR2 YYEKEE (reference sequence). Trimming removed 5 bases from V and 7 bases from J, with 16 bases in between. CDR3 sequence reads: CASSPRGAEQPQHF. For the CDR3, the DNA is TGTGCCAGCAGTCCGCGGGGGGCGGAACAGCCCCAGCATTTT.

The J gene is TRBJ2-2, the V gene TRBV7-3, with 12 nucleotides matching TRBD1. The CDR3 runs to 14 residues. The junction had 3 bases not matched to a gene; V was cut back by 6 bases and J by 7 bases. The germline V gene has CDR1 SGHTA and CDR2 FQGTGA. Here the CDR3 reads CASRGQGAFGELFF. CDR3 sequence (DNA): TGTGCCAGCAGGGGACAGGGGGCATTCGGGGAGCTGTTTTTT.

This clone was observed a few times. CDR3 residues: CASSPQSDSYNEQFF. Written as DNA, the CDR3 is TGTGCCAGCAGTCCCCAGTCCGATTCCTACAATGAGCAGTTCTTC. V gene TRBV11-3 combines with J gene TRBJ2-1; D is undetermined. This CDR3 has 15 residues. Germline V lookup: CDR1 SGHNT, CDR2 YENEEA. Trimming shortened V by 6 bases and J by 1 base, and 13 bases separated the two germline ends.

J is TRBJ1-1 and V is TRBV5-1, with D tentatively TRBD1 (6 bases). Trimming shortened V by 1 base and J by 1 base, and 8 bases separated the two germline ends. This CDR3 region has 14 residues. From germline, CDR1 is SGHRS and CDR2 YFSETQ. The CDR3 DNA sequence: TGCGCCAGCAGCTTGTGGGGACAGAACACTGAAGCTTTCTTT. The encoded protein is CASSLWGQNTEAFF.

V gene TRBV11-2 combines with J gene TRBJ1-5; 9 nucleotides agree with TRBD1. The V segment lost 0 bases and the J segment 8 bases; nucleotides outside the gene matches: 2. Per germline, CDR1 SGHAT and CDR2 FQNNGV. CDR3 size: 14 residues. CDR3 DNA sequence: TGTGCCAGCAGCTTAGACGGGGACAGGGAGCCCCAGCATTTT. Its protein is CASSLDGDREPQHF.

The chain combines TRBV7-9 with TRBJ1-2; D is uncertain. V was pared by 5 bases and J by 6 bases, with 7 bases between. Germline V gives CDR1 SEHNR, CDR2 FQNEAQ (reference sequence). The CDR3 has 11 residues. The CDR3 spells CASSPSDGYTF. In DNA form, the CDR3 reads TGTGCCAGCAGCCCCTCGGATGGCTACACCTTC.

This chain uses TRBV28 with TRBJ2-3; TRBD2 matches 11 bases. Looked up from germline, CDR1 is MDHEN and CDR2 is SYDVKM. This CDR3 contains 15 residues. V trimming: 4 bases; J trimming: 2 bases; junction bases outside the gene matches: 2. CDR3 DNA: TGTGCCAGCAGTTCTAGCGGGGGGTTCACAGATACGCAGTATTTT. Translation: CASSSSGGFTDTQYF.

The chain links TRBV10-2 to TRBJ2-2; a possible D gene is TRBD2 (6 bases). The CDR3 consists of 14 residues. Germline V gives CDR1 WSHSY, CDR2 SAAADI. With 8 bases removed from V and 1 base from J, the gap between germline ends came to 11 bases. The CDR3 region is CASASGGNTGELFF. DNA of the CDR3: TGCGCCAGCGCCTCCGGGGGGAACACCGGGGAGCTGTTTTTT.

The V and J genes are TRBV5-1 and TRBJ1-6; TRBD1 aligns across 8 bases. Germline trimming cut 4 bases from V and 8 bases from J; bases unmatched to any gene: 5. CDR3 length equals 14 residues. CDR1 is SGHRS, CDR2 YFSETQ, per germline. This chain's CDR3 is CASSKDRVDSPLHF. CDR3 nucleotide sequence: TGCGCCAGCAGCAAGGACAGGGTAGATTCACCCCTCCACTTT.

The chain carries TRBV27 and TRBJ2-2; 7 bases map to TRBD2. Losses at the gene ends were 2 bases for V and 3 bases for J; bases not matched to a gene: 3. CDR1 and CDR2 (germline): MNHEY, SMNVEV (reference sequence). The CDR3 consists of 15 residues. CDR3 nucleotides: TGTGCCAGCAGTTTACGGGGGAGGGACACCGGGGAGCTGTTTTTT. It codes for CASSLRGRDTGELFF.

The chain carries TRBV2 and TRBJ1-2; D is uncertain. The germline V and J ends were trimmed by 4 bases and 1 base, with 4 bases remaining between them. The germline CDR1 and CDR2 sequences are SNHLY and FYNNEI. This CDR3 has 12 residues. CDR3 region: CASSALNYGYTF. DNA for the CDR3: TGTGCCAGCAGTGCCCTTAACTATGGCTACACCTTC.

The CDR3 bases are TGTGCCAGCTCCCAAGAACAACCAGATAATTCACCCCTCCACTTT. Protein product: CASSQEQPDNSPLHF. The chain couples TRBV18 to TRBJ1-6; unclear D gene. The CDR3 extends over 15 amino acids. Germline V lookup: CDR1 KGHSH, CDR2 LQKENI. The V end was cut by 6 bases, the J end by 5 bases, with 14 bases between.

The CDR3 loop is CASGGTNEKLFF. Here the CDR3 DNA reads TGTGCCAGCGGGGGGACTAATGAAAAACTGTTTTTT. The chain uses TRBV18 and TRBJ1-4; perhaps TRBD1 as D (5 bases). The CDR3 loop spans 12 amino acids. From germline, CDR1 is KGHSH and CDR2 LQKENI. V was trimmed by 8 bases and J by 2 bases, leaving 6 bases between them. Full variable domain (remainder filled in from reference TRBV18 and TRBJ1-4): NAGVMQNPRHLVRRRGQEARLRCSPMKGHSHVYWYRQLPEEGLKFMVYLQKENIIDESGMPKERFSAEFPKEGPSILRIQQVVRGDSAAYFCASGGTNEKLFFGSGTQLSVL.

The sample holds a few counts of this clone. V and J are TRBV29-1 and TRBJ1-2; 12 bases match TRBD1. Germline assignment: CDR1 SQVTM and CDR2 ANQGSEA. V was pared by 6 bases and J by 5 bases, with 7 bases of the junction left unmatched. This CDR3 has 14 amino acids. Here the CDR3 DNA reads TGCAGCGTGGGGGGACAGGGGGCCTGGTATGGCTACACCTTC. Protein product: CSVGGQGAWYGYTF. Full variable domain (outside the CDR3, taken from reference TRBV29-1 and TRBJ1-2): SAVISQKPSRDICQRGTSLTIQCQVDSQVTMMFWYRQQPGQSLTLIATANQGSEATYESGFVIDKFPISRPNLTFSTLTVSNMSPEDSSIYLCSVGGQGAWYGYTFGSGTRLTVV.

V and J are TRBV4-1 and TRBJ2-7; possible D gene TRBD2, 6 bases. V lost 5 bases and J 4 bases, leaving 18 bases between the germline ends. CDR1 is MGHRA and CDR2 is YSYEKL in the germline V gene. The CDR3 is 15 amino acids. The CDR3 loop is CASSWYGEVEYEQYF. CDR3 DNA sequence: TGCGCCAGCAGCTGGTATGGGGAGGTGGAATACGAGCAGTACTTC.

The rearrangement joins TRBV7-3 to TRBJ2-7; 7 positions agree with TRBD2. CDR1 SGHTA and CDR2 FQGTGA come from the germline V gene. The CDR3 consists of 15 residues. Trimming cost V 1 base and J 4 bases; bases outside gene matches: 7. Here the CDR3 DNA reads TGTGCCAGCAGCTTAAACCCGGGGGGTGGTTACGAGCAGTACTTC. It yields the protein CASSLNPGGGYEQYF.

The chain joins TRBV7-2 to TRBJ1-5, with D uncertain. Trimming left V 5 bases short and J 0 bases short, with 11 bases between. CDR3 size: 15 residues. Per the germline V gene, CDR1 is SGHTA and CDR2 is FQGNSA. CDR3 amino acids: CASSPYLGSNQPQHF. In DNA, the CDR3 is TGTGCCAGCAGCCCATATCTCGGTAGCAATCAGCCCCAGCATTTT.

The chain recombines TRBV2 with TRBJ1-1, with 10 bases lining up with TRBD1. CDR1 is SNHLY and CDR2 is FYNNEI in the germline V gene. This CDR3 is 14 amino acids long. V shed 4 bases and J 5 bases; nucleotides not matched to a gene: 4. The CDR3 DNA reads as TGTGCCAGCAGTGCGACGGGACAGGGGACTGAAGCTTTCTTT. Residues: CASSATGQGTEAFF.

The chain couples TRBV19 to TRBJ2-5; 9 nucleotides agree with TRBD1. This CDR3 region has 14 residues. V was clipped by 3 bases and J by 4 bases; unmatched bases: 3. Germline lookup yields CDR1 LNHDA and CDR2 SQIVND (reference sequence). CDR3 DNA: TGTGCCAGTAGTATTCAGGGACAGGGAGAGACCCAGTACTTC. Its protein product is CASSIQGQGETQYF. Together with reference TRBV19 and TRBJ2-5, the CDR3 gives the full variable domain: DGGITQSPKYLFRKEGQNVTLSCEQNLNHDAMYWYRQDPGQGLRLIYYSQIVNDFQKGDIAEGYSVSREKKESFPLTVTSAQKNPTAFYLCASSIQGQGETQYFGPGTRLLVL.

The chain uses TRBV5-4 and TRBJ2-3, with D hard to call. The CDR3 has 14 residues. Trimming took off 0 bases at V and 0 bases at J, with 5 bases between the two ends. Germline values: CDR1 SGHNT, CDR2 YYREEE (reference sequence). This CDR3 is CASSLDLSTDTQYF. Here the CDR3 DNA reads TGTGCCAGCAGCTTGGATCTAAGCACAGATACGCAGTATTTT. The full variable domain, its missing parts supplied by reference TRBV5-4 and TRBJ2-3, is ETGVTQSPTHLIKTRGQQVTLRCSSQSGHNTVSWYQQALGQGPQFIFQYYREEENGRGNFPPRFSGLQFPNYSSELNVNALELDDSALYLCASSLDLSTDTQYFGPGTRLTVL.

The genes are TRBV7-6 and TRBJ2-1; 13 nucleotides align to TRBD2. The germline CDR1 and CDR2 sequences are SGHVS and FNYEAQ. The V gene end was trimmed by 5 bases and the J gene end by 3 bases; junction bases not matched to a gene: 4. This CDR3 region has 16 residues. CDR3 sequence reads: CASSPGTSGVYNEQFF. For the CDR3, the DNA is TGTGCCAGCAGCCCCGGGACTAGCGGGGTCTACAATGAGCAGTTCTTC.

This chain connects TRBV6-6 to TRBJ2-5; TRBD1 aligns across 10 bases. The CDR3 is 14 residues long. Germline V lookup: CDR1 MNHNY, CDR2 SVGAGI (reference sequence). V was pared by 5 bases and J by 4 bases, with 4 bases of the junction left unmatched. Written as DNA, the CDR3 is TGTGCCAGCAGTCCGCGGACAGGGGGAGAGACCCAGTACTTC. Translating gives CASSPRTGGETQYF.

The V and J genes are TRBV27 and TRBJ2-1; a possible D gene is TRBD2 (6 bases). In germline, CDR1 is MNHEY, CDR2 SMNVEV (reference sequence). CDR3 length: 15 residues. Between the trimmed V and J ends, which lost 3 bases and 7 bases, there was a span of 16 bases. For the CDR3, the DNA is TGTGCCAGCAGTTTCGGGACTCCAGGAGGGAATGAGCAGTTCTTC. Its protein product is CASSFGTPGGNEQFF.

This clone appeared a few times. The CDR3: CASSLLGVGYEQFF. CDR3 in DNA: TGTGCCAGCAGTTTATTAGGGGTGGGGTATGAGCAGTTCTTC. The chain recombines TRBV27 with TRBJ2-1, with D perhaps TRBD1 (5 bases). The germline gives CDR1 MNHEY, CDR2 SMNVEV (reference sequence). Trimming shortened V by 1 base and J by 8 bases, and 12 bases separated the two germline ends. This CDR3 contains 14 residues.